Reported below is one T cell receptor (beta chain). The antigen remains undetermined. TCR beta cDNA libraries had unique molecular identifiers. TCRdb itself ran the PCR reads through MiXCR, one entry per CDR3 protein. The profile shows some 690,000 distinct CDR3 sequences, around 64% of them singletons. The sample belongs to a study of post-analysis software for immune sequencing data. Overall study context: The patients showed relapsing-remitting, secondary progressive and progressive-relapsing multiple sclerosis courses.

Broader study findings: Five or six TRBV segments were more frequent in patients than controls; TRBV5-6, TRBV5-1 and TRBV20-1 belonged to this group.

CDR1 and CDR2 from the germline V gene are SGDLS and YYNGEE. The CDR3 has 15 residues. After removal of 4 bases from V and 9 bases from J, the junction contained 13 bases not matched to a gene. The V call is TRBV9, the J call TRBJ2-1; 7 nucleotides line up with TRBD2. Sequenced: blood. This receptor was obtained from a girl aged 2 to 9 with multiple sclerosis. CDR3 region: CASSPSGGPGGEQFF. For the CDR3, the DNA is TGTGCCAGCAGCCCAAGCGGAGGACCGGGGGGTGAGCAGTTCTTC. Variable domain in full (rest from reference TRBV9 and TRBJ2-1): DSGVTQTPKHLITATGQRVTLRCSPRSGDLSVYWYQQSLDQGLQFLIQYYNGEERAKGNILERFSAQQFPDLHSELNLSSLELGDSALYFCASSPSGGPGGEQFFGPGTRLTVL.